This TCR beta chain emerged from a study of cytomegalovirus exposure and HLA in healthy donors. Study-wide results and limits: Trimming of TCR beta V- and J-genes showed a link, identified in a later analysis, to a missense DCLRE1C variant. An analysis that was carried out later associated approximately 17,000 TCR beta sequences with HLA alleles at 0.05 false discovery rate. The majority of TCR sequences were rare, yet some public TCRs appeared in many donors.

Points on this clone: What it binds is not known.

Nominally healthy donors provided the samples, though records likely missed some immune exposures. The primer mix had 60 Vbeta and 13 Jbeta primers. Profiling relied on immunoSEQ multiplex PCR, and the TCRdb table lists in-frame clones only, not all of them. Of some 110,000 clones in the sample, around 69% are singletons; the top ten hold 15% to 20%. Germline V gene lookup returns CDR1 MNHEY and CDR2 SMNVEV (reference sequence). The CDR3 spans 17 residues. With 8 bases clipped from V and 5 bases from J, the junction kept 16 bases outside the gene matches. This receptor was taken from a man aged 45 to 65 in good health and CMV-seropositive. The sample was PBMCs. The chain recombines TRBV27 with TRBJ2-3, with 10 bases that match TRBD2. CDR3 sequence reads: CASWNPVGLAGEDTQYF. The CDR3 DNA reads as TGTGCCAGCTGGAACCCCGTCGGGCTAGCGGGAGAAGATACGCAGTATTTT.